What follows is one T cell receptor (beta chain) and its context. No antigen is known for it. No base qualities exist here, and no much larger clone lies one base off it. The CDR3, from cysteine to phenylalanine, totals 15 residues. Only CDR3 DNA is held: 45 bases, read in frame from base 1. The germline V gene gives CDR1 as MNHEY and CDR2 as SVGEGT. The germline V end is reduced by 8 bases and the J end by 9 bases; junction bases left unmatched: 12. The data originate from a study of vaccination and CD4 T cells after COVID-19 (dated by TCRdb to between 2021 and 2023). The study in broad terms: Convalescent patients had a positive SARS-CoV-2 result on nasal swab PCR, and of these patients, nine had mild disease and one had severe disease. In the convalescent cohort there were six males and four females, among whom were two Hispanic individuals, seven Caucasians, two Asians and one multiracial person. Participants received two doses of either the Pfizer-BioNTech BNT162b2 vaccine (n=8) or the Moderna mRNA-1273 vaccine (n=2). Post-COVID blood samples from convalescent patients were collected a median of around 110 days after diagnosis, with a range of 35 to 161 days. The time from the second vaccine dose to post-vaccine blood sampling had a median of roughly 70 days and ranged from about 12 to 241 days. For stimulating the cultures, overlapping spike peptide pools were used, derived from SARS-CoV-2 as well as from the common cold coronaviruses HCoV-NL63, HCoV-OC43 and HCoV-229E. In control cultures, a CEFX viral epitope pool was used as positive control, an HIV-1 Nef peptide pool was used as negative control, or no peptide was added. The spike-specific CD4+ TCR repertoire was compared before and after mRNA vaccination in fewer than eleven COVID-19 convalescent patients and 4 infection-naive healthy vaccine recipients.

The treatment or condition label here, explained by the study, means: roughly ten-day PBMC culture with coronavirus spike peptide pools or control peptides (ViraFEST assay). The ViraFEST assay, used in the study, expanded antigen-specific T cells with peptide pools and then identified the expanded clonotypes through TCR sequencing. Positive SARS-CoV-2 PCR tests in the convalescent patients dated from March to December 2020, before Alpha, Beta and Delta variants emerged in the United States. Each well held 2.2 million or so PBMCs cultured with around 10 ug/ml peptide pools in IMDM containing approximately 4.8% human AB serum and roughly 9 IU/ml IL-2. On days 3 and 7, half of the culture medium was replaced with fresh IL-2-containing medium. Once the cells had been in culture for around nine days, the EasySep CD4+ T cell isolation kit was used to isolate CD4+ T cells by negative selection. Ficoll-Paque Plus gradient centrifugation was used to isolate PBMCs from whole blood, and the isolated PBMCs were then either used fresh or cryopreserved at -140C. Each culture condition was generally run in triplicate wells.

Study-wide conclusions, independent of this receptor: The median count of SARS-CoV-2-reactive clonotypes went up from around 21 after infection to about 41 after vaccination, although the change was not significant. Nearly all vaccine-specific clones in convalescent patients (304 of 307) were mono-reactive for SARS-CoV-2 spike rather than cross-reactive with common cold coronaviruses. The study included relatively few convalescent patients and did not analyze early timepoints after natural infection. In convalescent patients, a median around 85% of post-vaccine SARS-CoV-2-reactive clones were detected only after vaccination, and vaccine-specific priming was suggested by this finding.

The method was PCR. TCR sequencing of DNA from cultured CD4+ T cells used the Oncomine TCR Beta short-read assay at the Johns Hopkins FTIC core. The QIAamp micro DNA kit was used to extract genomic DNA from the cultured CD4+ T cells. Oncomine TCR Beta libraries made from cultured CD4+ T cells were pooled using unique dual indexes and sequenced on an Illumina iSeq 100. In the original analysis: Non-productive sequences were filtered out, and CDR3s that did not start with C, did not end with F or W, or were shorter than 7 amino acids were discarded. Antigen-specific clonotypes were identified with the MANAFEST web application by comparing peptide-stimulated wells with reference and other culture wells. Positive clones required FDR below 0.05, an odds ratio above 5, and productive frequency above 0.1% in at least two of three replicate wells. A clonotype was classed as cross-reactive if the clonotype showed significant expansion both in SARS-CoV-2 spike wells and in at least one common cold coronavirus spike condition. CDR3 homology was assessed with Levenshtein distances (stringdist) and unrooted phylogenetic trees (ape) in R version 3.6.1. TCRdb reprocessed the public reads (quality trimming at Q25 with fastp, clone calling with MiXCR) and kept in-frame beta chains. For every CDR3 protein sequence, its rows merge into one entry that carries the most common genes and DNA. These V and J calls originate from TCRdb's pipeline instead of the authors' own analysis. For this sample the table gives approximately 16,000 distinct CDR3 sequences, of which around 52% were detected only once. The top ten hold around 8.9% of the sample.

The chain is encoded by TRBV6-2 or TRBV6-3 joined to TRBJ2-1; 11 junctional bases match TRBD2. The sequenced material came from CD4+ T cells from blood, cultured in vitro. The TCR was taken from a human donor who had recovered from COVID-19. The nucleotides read TGTGCCAGCCGGGGACTAGCGGCACTGGGGGGTGAGCAGTTCTTC. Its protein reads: CASRGLAALGGEQFF.